These 11 T cell receptor beta chains came from one sample sequenced in a study of blood T cell repertoires in COVID-19. Some clones are missing from TCRdb's copy, which holds only in-frame ones; the method was immunoSEQ multiplex PCR. The repertoire has about 160,000 clones, 70% to 90% of them found once; the top ten carry 6.5% to 8%. The sample consisted of PBMCs or T cells enriched from blood (not recorded which). Every receptor here comes from a woman aged 45 to 65 who had recovered from COVID-19.

This clone was found once. The chain employs TRBV19 and TRBJ2-5; possible D gene TRBD2, 6 bases. Germline values: CDR1 LNHDA, CDR2 SQIVND (reference sequence). The CDR3 loop spans 15 amino acids. Trimming took off 1 base at V and 1 base at J, with 10 bases between the two ends. CDR3 region: CASSIGGELQETQYF. For the CDR3, the DNA is TGTGCCAGTAGTATAGGCGGGGAACTCCAAGAGACCCAGTACTTC.

This rearrangement joins TRBV18 to TRBJ2-4; D ambiguous. The CDR3 extends over 15 amino acids. Germline CDR1 is KGHSH and CDR2 is LQKENI. Between the trimmed V and J ends, which lost 3 bases and 0 bases, there was a span of 9 bases. The CDR3 DNA reads TGTGCCAGCTCACCGCCGGAGCTAGCCAAAAACATTCAGTACTTC. Its protein product is CASSPPELAKNIQYF.

This rearrangement joins TRBV2 to TRBJ2-1; 13 positions match TRBD2. V lost 9 bases and J lost 4; bases outside the gene matches: 9. The germline CDR1 and CDR2 sequences are SNHLY and FYNNEI. This CDR3 contains 16 residues. The CDR3 loop reads CASSMGTSGVYNEQFF. Written as DNA, the CDR3 is TGTGCCAGTTCAATGGGGACTAGCGGGGTGTACAATGAGCAGTTCTTC.

This clone was counted between two and nine times. V and J are TRBV19 and TRBJ1-1, with D uncertain. This CDR3 is 13 amino acids long. V gave up 7 bases and J gave up 1 base, with 10 bases separating them. Germline V gives CDR1 LNHDA, CDR2 SQIVND (reference sequence). CDR3: CASIGRGNTEAFF. The CDR3 region has the DNA TGTGCCAGTATCGGACGGGGGAACACTGAAGCTTTCTTT.

The rearrangement uses TRBV27 and TRBJ1-5; maybe TRBD1 (5 bases). Trimming took 0 bases from V and 9 from J, leaving 9 bases between them. Germline-derived CDR1 and CDR2 are MNHEY and SMNVEV (reference sequence). The CDR3 covers 13 residues. CDR3 bases: TGTGCCAGCAGTTTATCCCCCAGGGTGCCCCAGCATTTT. Translation gives CASSLSPRVPQHF.

This chain links TRBV4-2 with TRBJ2-5; D gene uncertain. The CDR3 runs to 13 residues. Trimming left V 3 bases short and J 5 bases short, with 10 bases between. Germline loops: CDR1 LGHNA, CDR2 YNFKEQ. The CDR3 nucleotides are TGTGCCAGCAGCCAGGCCCCTAGGGAGACCCAGTACTTC. Translated, it gives CASSQAPRETQYF.

This chain uses TRBV25-1 with TRBJ2-7; 11 bases fit TRBD1. With V trimmed by 4 bases and J by 5 bases, 4 bases remained unmatched. Germline assignment: CDR1 MGHDK and CDR2 SYGVNS. The CDR3 totals 14 residues. The CDR3 reads CASSGDRGRNEQYF. The CDR3 nucleotides are TGTGCCAGCAGTGGGGACAGGGGGAGGAACGAGCAGTACTTC.

The J gene is TRBJ1-5, the V gene TRBV12-5; tentatively, D is TRBD1 (6 bases). Per the germline V gene, CDR1 is LGHNT and CDR2 is FRNRAP. V lost 2 bases to trimming and J lost 6 bases, with 17 bases between them. The CDR3 consists of 16 residues. The CDR3 nucleotides are TGTGCTAGTGGTTTGAGGGCCGGACAGTTTGTTCAGCCCCAGCATTTT. This sequence encodes CASGLRAGQFVQPQHF.

This clone was counted between two and nine times. The chain employs TRBV7-2 and TRBJ2-7; D uncertain. There are 12 residues in the CDR3. V was trimmed by 0 bases and J by 3 bases, leaving 3 bases between them. In germline, CDR1 is SGHTA, CDR2 FQGNSA. The CDR3 DNA sequence: TGTGCCAGCAGCTTAGCCCTCTACGAGCAGTACTTC. This sequence encodes CASSLALYEQYF.

This clone was counted once. The V gene is TRBV11-2, the J gene TRBJ2-1; TRBD2 agrees at 8 bases. V gave up 5 bases and J gave up 7 bases; unmatched junction bases: 10. Germline CDR1 and CDR2: SGHAT and FQNNGV. The CDR3 length is 15 residues. The CDR3 bases are TGTGCCAGCAGCACAGCGGGGGCGGGAAGGAATGAGCAGTTCTTC. This encodes CASSTAGAGRNEQFF.

V usage is TRBV7-2 and J usage is TRBJ2-5, with 7 bases identical to TRBD2. The length of the CDR3 is 14 residues. Germline trimming cut 2 bases from V and 5 bases from J; bases unmatched to any gene: 5. Germline V gene sequence: CDR1 SGHTA, CDR2 FQGNSA. CDR3 nucleotide sequence: TGTGCCAGCAGCTTATCGACTAGCATGGAGACCCAGTACTTC. Amino acids: CASSLSTSMETQYF.